Given below is one T cell receptor beta chain in context. Antigen unknown. The CDR3 runs to 13 residues. Germline V lookup: CDR1 SGHTA, CDR2 FQGTGA. V gave up 3 bases and J gave up 4 bases, with 9 bases separating them. These data come from a study of cytomegalovirus exposure and HLA in healthy donors. Study-wide points: Later analysis revealed greater clonal expansion in HLA-associated TCR beta chains than in equally common others. In vitro data verified a few CMV-associated chains as specific for CMV antigens. Cytomegalovirus association was listed for 170 or so TCR beta chains.

Sampled while nominally healthy, donors likely had unrecorded immune exposures. Amplification used 60 Vbeta primers and 13 Jbeta primers. Only in-frame clones appear in the TCRdb table, and some are missing; sequencing was by immunoSEQ multiplex PCR. The data show 150,000 to 200,000 clones, roughly three quarters seen once. This clonotype was sampled from a male donor in good health and CMV-seronegative. V is TRBV7-3 and J is TRBJ2-5; the D gene is possibly TRBD2 (6 bases). Sequencing input: PBMCs. The CDR3, as DNA: TGTGCCAGCAGCTTGGGGGGTGGAGAGACCCAGTACTTC. This gives the protein CASSLGGGETQYF.